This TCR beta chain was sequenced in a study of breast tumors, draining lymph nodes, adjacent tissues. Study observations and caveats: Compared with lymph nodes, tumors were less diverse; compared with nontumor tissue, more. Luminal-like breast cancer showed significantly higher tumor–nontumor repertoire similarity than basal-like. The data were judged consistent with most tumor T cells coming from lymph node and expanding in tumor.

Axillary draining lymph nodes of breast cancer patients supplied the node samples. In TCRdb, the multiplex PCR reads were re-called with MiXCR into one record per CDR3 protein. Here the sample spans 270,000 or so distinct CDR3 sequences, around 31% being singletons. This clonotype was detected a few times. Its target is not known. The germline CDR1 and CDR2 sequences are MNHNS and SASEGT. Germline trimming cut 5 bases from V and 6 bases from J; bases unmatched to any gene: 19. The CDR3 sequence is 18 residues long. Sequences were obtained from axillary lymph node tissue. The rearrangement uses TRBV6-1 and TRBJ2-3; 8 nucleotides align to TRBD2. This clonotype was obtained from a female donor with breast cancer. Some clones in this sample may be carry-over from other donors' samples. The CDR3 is CASSQVLRGGRPRDTQYF. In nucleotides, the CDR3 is TGTGCCAGCAGTCAAGTTCTAAGGGGCGGGAGGCCCCGGGATACGCAGTATTTT.